These 10 T cell receptor beta chains came from one sample sequenced in a study of CD4 T cells in relation to SARS-CoV-2 and coronaviruses. No antigen is known for these receptors. The table came from immunoSEQ multiplex PCR; TCRdb's copy has only in-frame clones and leaves some out. This sample carries tens of thousands of clones, roughly 80% of them seen once, and the ten largest clones take about an eighth. CD4+ T cells from unexposed donors were obtained before the COVID-19 pandemic (2011-2018). Isolation of CD4+ T cells took place after around eleven days in culture. The sample consisted of CD4+ T cells from PBMCs, cultured in vitro. The receptors here all came from a human donor in good health.

The chain has TRBV5-1 and TRBJ2-1; D may be TRBD1 (5 bases). V was pared by 0 bases and J by 3 bases, with 10 bases between. CDR1 and CDR2 from the germline V gene are SGHRS and YFSETQ. The CDR3 runs to 15 residues. This CDR3 is CASSLDSGIYNEQFF. The DNA for the CDR3 is TGCGCCAGCAGCTTGGATTCAGGGATCTACAATGAGCAGTTCTTC.

This clone was detected a few times. As DNA, the CDR3 is TGTGCCAGCAGGCCGAGAGCGGGTTTGAGCTCCTACGAGCAGTACTTC. It codes for CASRPRAGLSSYEQYF. The rearrangement links TRBV27 to TRBJ2-7, with D possibly TRBD2 on 6 matching bases. Germline V gene lookup returns CDR1 MNHEY and CDR2 SMNVEV (reference sequence). The CDR3 has 16 residues. V was shortened by 6 bases and J by 0 bases, with 18 bases between the two germline ends.

The J gene is TRBJ2-2, the V gene TRBV7-9; D is ambiguous. CDR1 is SEHNR, CDR2 FQNEAQ, per germline (reference sequence). V lost 5 bases, J lost 1 base, and 8 bases lay in between. The CDR3 runs 14 residues. Here the CDR3 reads CASSRRGNTGELFF. The CDR3 DNA is TGTGCCAGCAGCCGACGAGGGAACACCGGGGAGCTGTTTTTT.

The J gene is TRBJ1-5, the V gene TRBV2, with 9 bases lining up with TRBD1. The V segment lost 5 bases and the J segment 2 bases; nucleotides outside the gene matches: 4. There are 15 residues in the CDR3. The germline gives CDR1 SNHLY, CDR2 FYNNEI. The CDR3 loop is CASSRTGVGNQPQHF. CDR3 DNA: TGTGCCAGCAGTCGGACAGGGGTCGGCAATCAGCCCCAGCATTTT.

The rearrangement joins TRBV11-2 to TRBJ2-5, with TRBD2 as a possible D gene (5 bases). CDR1 and CDR2 (germline): SGHAT, FQNNGV. V lost 5 bases and J 2 bases, leaving 21 bases between the germline ends. This CDR3 is built from 17 residues. CDR3 nucleotides: TGTGCCAGCAGCCGGATGGAGGCCAAGGTTTCACAAGAGACCCAGTACTTC. Its protein product is CASSRMEAKVSQETQYF.

The table lists this clone with a count of one. This rearrangement joins TRBV12-5 to TRBJ1-1; D is perhaps TRBD1 (5 bases). Trimming removed 9 bases from V and 3 bases from J, with 14 bases in between. CDR3 length equals 13 residues. CDR1 and CDR2 (germline): LGHNT, FRNRAP. This chain's CDR3 is CARRDGRDTEAFF. In nucleotides, the CDR3 is TGTGCTAGGCGGGACGGGAGGGACACTGAAGCTTTCTTT.

The genes are TRBV7-2 and TRBJ2-1; D not resolved. The CDR3 has 15 residues. Germline values: CDR1 SGHTA, CDR2 FQGNSA. Trimming cost V 5 bases and J 0 bases, with 11 bases left between them. CDR3 nucleotide sequence: TGTGCCAGCAGCCTTACCTCGAGCTCCTACAATGAGCAGTTCTTC. This encodes CASSLTSSSYNEQFF.

The chain recombines TRBV4-1 with TRBJ2-2, with D possibly TRBD1 on 5 matching bases. The ends were cut back, 2 bases at V and 4 bases at J, with 14 bases in the middle. The CDR3 extends over 16 amino acids. CDR1 MGHRA and CDR2 YSYEKL come from the germline V gene. The CDR3 loop reads CASSQRQGGGTGELFF. CDR3 sequence (DNA): TGCGCCAGCAGCCAACGTCAGGGTGGTGGCACCGGGGAGCTGTTTTTT.

The chain combines TRBV7-3 with TRBJ2-5, with D unclear. CDR3 length: 12 amino acids. Between the trimmed V and J ends, which lost 5 bases and 5 bases, there was a span of 9 bases. CDR1 SGHTA and CDR2 FQGTGA come from the germline V gene. The CDR3 DNA follows: TGTGCCAGCAGCAATAGTGGGGAGACCCAGTACTTC. Its protein is CASSNSGETQYF.

The chain links TRBV11-3 to TRBJ2-3, with D perhaps TRBD2 (6 bases). V was shortened by 5 bases and J by 7 bases, with 13 bases between the two germline ends. CDR3 size: 13 residues. Germline CDR1 reads SGHNT; CDR2 reads YENEEA. CDR3: CASSPGGLHTQYF. CDR3 nucleotide sequence: TGTGCCAGCAGCCCCGGAGGGTTGCATACGCAGTATTTT.